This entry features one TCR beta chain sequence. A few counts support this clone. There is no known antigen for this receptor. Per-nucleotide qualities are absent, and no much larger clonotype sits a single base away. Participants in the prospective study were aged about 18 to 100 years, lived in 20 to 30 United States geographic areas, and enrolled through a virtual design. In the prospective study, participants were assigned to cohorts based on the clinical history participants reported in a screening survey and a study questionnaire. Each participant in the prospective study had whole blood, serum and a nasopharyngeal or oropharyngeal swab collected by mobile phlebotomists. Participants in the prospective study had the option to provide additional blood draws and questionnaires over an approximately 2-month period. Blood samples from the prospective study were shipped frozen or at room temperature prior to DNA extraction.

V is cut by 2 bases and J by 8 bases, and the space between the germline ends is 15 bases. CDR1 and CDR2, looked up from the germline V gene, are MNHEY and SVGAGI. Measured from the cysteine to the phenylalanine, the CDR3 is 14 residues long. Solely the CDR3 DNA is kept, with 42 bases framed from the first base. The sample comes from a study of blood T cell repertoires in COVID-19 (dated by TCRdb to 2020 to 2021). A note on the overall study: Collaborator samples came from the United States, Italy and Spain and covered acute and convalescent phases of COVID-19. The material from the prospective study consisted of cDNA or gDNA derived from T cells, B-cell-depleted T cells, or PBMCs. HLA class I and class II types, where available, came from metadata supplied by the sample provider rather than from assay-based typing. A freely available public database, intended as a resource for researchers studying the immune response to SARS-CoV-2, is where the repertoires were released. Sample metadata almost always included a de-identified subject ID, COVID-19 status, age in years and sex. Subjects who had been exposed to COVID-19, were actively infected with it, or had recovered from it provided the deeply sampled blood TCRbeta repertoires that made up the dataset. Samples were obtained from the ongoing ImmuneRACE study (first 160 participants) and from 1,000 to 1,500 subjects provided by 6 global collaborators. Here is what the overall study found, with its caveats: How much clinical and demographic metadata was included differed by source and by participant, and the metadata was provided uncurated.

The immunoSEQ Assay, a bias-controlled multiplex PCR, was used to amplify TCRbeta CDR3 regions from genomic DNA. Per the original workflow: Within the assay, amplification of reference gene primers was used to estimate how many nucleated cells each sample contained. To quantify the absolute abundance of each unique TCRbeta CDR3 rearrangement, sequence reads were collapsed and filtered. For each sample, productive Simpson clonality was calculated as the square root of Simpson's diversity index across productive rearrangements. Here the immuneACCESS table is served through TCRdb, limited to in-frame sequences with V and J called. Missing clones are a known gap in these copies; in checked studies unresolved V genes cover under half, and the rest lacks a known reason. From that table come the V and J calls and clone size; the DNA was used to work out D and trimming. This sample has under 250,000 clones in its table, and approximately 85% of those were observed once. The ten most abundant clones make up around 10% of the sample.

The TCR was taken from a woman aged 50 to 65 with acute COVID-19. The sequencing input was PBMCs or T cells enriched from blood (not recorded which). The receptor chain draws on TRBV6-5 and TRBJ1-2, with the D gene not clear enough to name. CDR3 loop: CASSYREVAYGYTF. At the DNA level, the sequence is TGTGCCAGCAGTTACCGGGAGGTAGCATACGGCTACACCTTC.